This TCR beta chain is drawn from a study of cytomegalovirus exposure and HLA in healthy donors. The CDR3 is made up of 16 amino acids. Points on this clone: The antigen is undetermined.

Study conclusions and caveats: A missense variant in DCLRE1C was later tied to TCR beta V- and J-gene trimming.

Both 60 Vbeta primers and 13 Jbeta primers went into the PCR. Method: immunoSEQ multiplex PCR; TCRdb's copy keeps in-frame clones and lacks some. The profile covers 150,000 to 200,000 clones, with roughly 77% appearing a single time and about 1.9% taken by the ten largest. This TCR derives from a woman between 18 and 30 years old in good health and CMV-seronegative. The rearrangement links TRBV21-1 to TRBJ2-4; the table calls TRBD1, which could not be checked here. TRBV21-1 corresponds to a pseudogene. Sequencing used PBMCs. In DNA form, the CDR3 reads TGTGCCAGCAGCAATCGGCACGTAAGGGGCAAAAACATTCAGTACTTC. This encodes CASSNRHVRGKNIQYF.